One sample yielded the 32 T cell receptor beta chains listed below, sequenced in a study of memory CD4+ T cells and cytomegalovirus serostatus. Measured with immunoSEQ multiplex PCR; TCRdb has only the in-frame clones, and not every one. The repertoire consists of about 52,000 clones, with around 78% occurring once and the leading ten covering under 1%. The sort gate was single viable CD3+CD4+CD8-CD45RO+ cells for memory CD4+ T cells. The source material was memory CD4+ T cells from blood. These receptors were obtained from an adult in good health and CMV-seronegative.

The rearrangement joins TRBV2 to TRBJ1-5; 7 bases line up with TRBD1. The germline gives CDR1 SNHLY, CDR2 FYNNEI. With V trimmed by 8 bases and J by 0 bases, 10 bases remained unmatched. The CDR3 loop spans 16 amino acids. The CDR3 is CASSKQGFHSNQPQHF. CDR3 coding DNA: TGTGCCAGCTCCAAACAGGGGTTCCATAGCAATCAGCCCCAGCATTTT. The full variable domain, rest sourced from reference TRBV2 and TRBJ1-5, is EPEVTQTPSHQVTQMGQEVILRCVPISNHLYFYWYRQILGQKVEFLVSFYNNEISEKSEIFDDQFSVERPDGSNFTLKIRSTKLEDSAMYFCASSKQGFHSNQPQHFGDGTRLSIL.

Relative to its sample, this clone is medium-sized. The chain is built from TRBV7-9 and TRBJ2-7; D possibly corresponds to TRBD1 (6 bases). V gave up 5 bases and J gave up 6 bases, with 17 bases separating them. The CDR3 length is 14 residues. Germline V lookup: CDR1 SEHNR, CDR2 FQNEAQ (reference sequence). CDR3 region: CASSRDLRGGEQYF. The CDR3 DNA follows: TGTGCCAGCAGCCGAGACCTGAGAGGGGGCGAGCAGTACTTC.

This chain uses TRBV6-1 with TRBJ1-5, with D maybe TRBD1 (5 bases). V was clipped by 11 bases and J by 0 bases, with 17 bases between them. The CDR3 consists of 15 residues. The germline V gene has CDR1 MNHNS and CDR2 SASEGT. CDR3 coding DNA: TGTGCCGTCCTGCGGGGGGTGGATAGCAATCAGCCCCAGCATTTT. Its protein is CAVLRGVDSNQPQHF.

The chain couples TRBV18 to TRBJ1-1; no definite D call. The CDR3 contains 14 residues. V shed 3 bases and J shed 1 base, with 9 bases lying between them. Germline CDR1 reads KGHSH; CDR2 reads LQKENI. The CDR3: CASSPPFGNTEAFF. CDR3 nucleotides: TGTGCCAGCTCACCGCCCTTCGGGAACACTGAAGCTTTCTTT. The full variable domain, rest sourced from reference TRBV18 and TRBJ1-1, is NAGVMQNPRHLVRRRGQEARLRCSPMKGHSHVYWYRQLPEEGLKFMVYLQKENIIDESGMPKERFSAEFPKEGPSILRIQQVVRGDSAAYFCASSPPFGNTEAFFGQGTRLTVV.

This sequence joins TRBV7-3 and TRBJ1-1; a weak D match, TRBD1 (5 bases). V was clipped by 8 bases and J by 2 bases, with 15 bases between them. CDR3 length: 14 amino acids. Germline V lookup: CDR1 SGHTA, CDR2 FQGTGA. The CDR3 nucleotides read TGTGCCAGCGGGGCGGGGAATCGCAACACTGAAGCTTTCTTT. It codes for CASGAGNRNTEAFF.

The gene calls are TRBV7-6 and TRBJ1-3; no clear D. V was shortened by 1 base and J by 0 bases, with 10 bases between the two germline ends. This CDR3 has 16 amino acids. In germline, CDR1 is SGHVS, CDR2 FNYEAQ. The chain's CDR3 is CASSLGEKNSGNTIYF. The CDR3 DNA reads as TGTGCCAGCAGCTTAGGGGAAAAGAACTCTGGAAACACCATATATTTT. The whole variable domain, remainder taken from reference TRBV7-6 and TRBJ1-3, is GAGVSQSPRYKVTKRGQDVALRCDPISGHVSLYWYRQALGQGPEFLTYFNYEAQQDKSGLPNDRFSAERPEGSISTLTIQRTEQRDSAMYRCASSLGEKNSGNTIYFGEGSWLTVV.

J is TRBJ2-5 and V is TRBV30, with TRBD2 matching over 7 bases. This CDR3 spans 15 amino acids. The germline gives CDR1 GTSNPN, CDR2 SVGIG (reference sequence). V was pared by 0 bases and J by 5 bases, with 9 bases of the junction left unmatched. CDR3 sequence (DNA): TGTGCCTGGAGTGTGGGGGGGTCTGTCAGGGAGACCCAGTACTTC. This encodes CAWSVGGSVRETQYF.

This clone occurred once. The chain is built from TRBV11-2 and TRBJ2-3; 9 nucleotides align to TRBD2. The CDR3 sequence is 17 residues long. V trimming: 3 bases; J trimming: 0 bases; junction bases outside the gene matches: 7. The V gene's germline CDR1 is SGHAT and CDR2 FQNNGV. CDR3 coding DNA: TGTGCCAGCAGCTTCCTGACTAGCGGCTCTAGCACAGATACGCAGTATTTT. The encoded protein is CASSFLTSGSSTDTQYF.

V is TRBV5-1 and J is TRBJ2-3; 10 nucleotides match TRBD2. The CDR3 runs to 14 residues. Germline CDR1 and CDR2: SGHRS and YFSETQ. J lost 6 bases, V lost 2 bases, and 3 bases had no gene match. The CDR3 region has the DNA TGCGCCAGCAGCTTCACGGGACTAGCGGATACGCAGTATTTT. Translating it yields CASSFTGLADTQYF.

The chain recombines TRBV2 with TRBJ1-5; 12 bases match TRBD1. Germline assignment: CDR1 SNHLY and CDR2 FYNNEI. With 6 bases clipped from V and 10 bases from J, the junction kept 10 bases outside the gene matches. The CDR3 covers 15 residues. The CDR3, as DNA: TGTGCCAGCAGCGAGGGACAGGGGGCTGGCTTTCCCCAGCATTTT. Translating gives CASSEGQGAGFPQHF.

The chain combines TRBV7-8 with TRBJ1-1; 9 nucleotides agree with TRBD1. The length of the CDR3 is 15 residues. V trimming: 5 bases; J trimming: 7 bases; junction bases outside the gene matches: 11. Germline V gene sequence: CDR1 SGHVS, CDR2 FQNEAQ. The CDR3 nucleotides read TGTGCCAGCAGCCATAGAATCCCGGGACAGGGTGAAGCTTTCTTT. Amino acids: CASSHRIPGQGEAFF.

This clone has just a few counts. The rearrangement joins TRBV14 to TRBJ1-2; D remains unclear. Deletions cut 5 bases from V and 2 bases from J, with 12 bases between. The CDR3 has 14 amino acids. Germline CDR1 SGHDN, CDR2 FVKESK. As DNA, the CDR3 is TGTGCCAGCAGCTCCCGTGGAGGGAACTATGGCTACACCTTC. It specifies CASSSRGGNYGYTF.

This clone was seen just once. The chain recombines TRBV4-3 with TRBJ2-2; perhaps TRBD1 as D (6 bases). CDR3 size: 20 residues. The V and J ends lost 4 bases and 5 bases respectively, with 29 bases between them. CDR1 and CDR2 (germline): LGHNA, YSLEER. The CDR3 here is CASSRGLRSGPGAGTGELFF. The CDR3 region has the DNA TGCGCCAGCAGCCGAGGTTTGCGGTCGGGGCCAGGGGCAGGAACCGGGGAGCTGTTTTTT.

This chain uses TRBV7-6 with TRBJ2-1; either TRBD1 or TRBD2 may fit D (5 bases each). V gave up 5 bases and J gave up 2 bases, with 19 bases separating them. Germline CDR1 and CDR2: SGHVS and FNYEAQ. The CDR3 is 17 amino acids. As DNA, the CDR3 is TGTGCCAGCAGCAAGAGGGCCAGGGACGTTGCCTACAATGAGCAGTTCTTC. Translation: CASSKRARDVAYNEQFF. Filled out from reference TRBV7-6 and TRBJ2-1, the complete variable domain reads GAGVSQSPRYKVTKRGQDVALRCDPISGHVSLYWYRQALGQGPEFLTYFNYEAQQDKSGLPNDRFSAERPEGSISTLTIQRTEQRDSAMYRCASSKRARDVAYNEQFFGPGTRLTVL.

This sequence joins TRBV6-6 and TRBJ1-4, with D maybe TRBD1 (6 bases). The length of the CDR3 is 15 residues. CDR1 is MNHNY and CDR2 is SVGAGI in the germline V gene (reference sequence). Trimming removed 5 bases from V and 7 bases from J, with 17 bases in between. For the CDR3, the DNA is TGTGCCAGCAGTCCCCTCAAGGGGGTGGGTGAAAAACTGTTTTTT. Amino acid sequence: CASSPLKGVGEKLFF.

The rearrangement joins TRBV30 to TRBJ1-5; D perhaps matches TRBD1 (6 bases). CDR1 and CDR2 (germline): GTSNPN, SVGIG (reference sequence). V was shortened by 3 bases and J by 3 bases, with 15 bases between the two germline ends. The CDR3 contains 15 residues. This chain's CDR3 is CAWSPGGANNQPQHF. In DNA form, the CDR3 reads TGTGCCTGGAGCCCCGGGGGGGCGAACAATCAGCCCCAGCATTTT.

V gene TRBV5-1 combines with J gene TRBJ2-3; TRBD1 is a possible D gene (5 bases). The V gene lost 0 bases and the J gene lost 4 bases, with 12 bases spanning the gap. Germline CDR1 SGHRS, CDR2 YFSETQ. The CDR3 runs 15 residues. CDR3 in DNA: TGCGCCAGCAGCTTGGTGGACACGGCGGCAGATACGCAGTATTTT. Translated, it gives CASSLVDTAADTQYF.

The chain employs TRBV13 and TRBJ1-2; D gene ambiguous. V was clipped by 5 bases and J by 7 bases, with 11 bases between them. The CDR3 length is 12 residues. CDR1 and CDR2 from the germline V gene are PRHDT and FYEKMQ (reference sequence). In DNA form, the CDR3 reads TGTGCCAGCAGCCACCGTGGGCTTGGCTACACCTTC. Its protein product is CASSHRGLGYTF.

The genes are TRBV5-4 and TRBJ1-2; D not certain. Germline V gene sequence: CDR1 SGHNT, CDR2 YYREEE (reference sequence). Trimming shortened V by 4 bases and J by 9 bases, and 16 bases separated the two germline ends. CDR3 length equals 13 residues. CDR3 nucleotides: TGTGCCAGCAGCGTCCCAGGCGGCGCGAGCTACACCTTC. Protein product: CASSVPGGASYTF.

The chain links TRBV30 to TRBJ2-5; TRBD2 might be the D (6 bases). Germline V gene sequence: CDR1 GTSNPN, CDR2 SVGIG (reference sequence). CDR3 length: 11 amino acids. Deletions cut 1 base from V and 7 bases from J, with 7 bases between. DNA of the CDR3: TGTGCCTGGAGTGGGGGAGGGACCCAGTACTTC. Translation: CAWSGGGTQYF.

The V and J genes are TRBV15 and TRBJ2-6; 7 bases match TRBD2. CDR1 is LNHNV and CDR2 is YYDKDF in the germline V gene (reference sequence). The V and J ends lost 5 bases and 3 bases, in that order; junction bases with no gene match: 4. The CDR3 spans 15 residues. The CDR3 protein is CATSGGGLGANVLTF. The CDR3 coding sequence is TGTGCCACCAGCGGGGGGGGTCTTGGGGCCAACGTCCTGACTTTC.

V is TRBV9 and J is TRBJ2-7, with D uncertain. Germline loops: CDR1 SGDLS, CDR2 YYNGEE. V dropped 0 bases and J dropped 3 bases, with 13 bases sitting between them. This CDR3 comprises 15 residues. The chain's CDR3 is CASSVEPGPDYEQYF. The CDR3 DNA is TGTGCCAGCAGCGTAGAACCGGGCCCGGACTACGAGCAGTACTTC.

The chain employs TRBV11-2 and TRBJ2-2; D perhaps matches TRBD2 (5 bases). Trimming removed 4 bases from V and 2 bases from J, with 23 bases in between. CDR1 and CDR2 (germline): SGHAT, FQNNGV. CDR3 size: 19 residues. The CDR3 DNA reads TGTGCCAGCAGCTCCGTTCCGGGGTCGGCTGACCTAAACACCGGGGAGCTGTTTTTT. Translation: CASSSVPGSADLNTGELFF.

The chain couples TRBV6-5 to TRBJ2-7; D is perhaps TRBD1 or TRBD2 (5 bases each). There are 16 residues in the CDR3. The V gene lost 2 bases and the J gene lost 1 base, with 15 bases spanning the gap. The germline V gene encodes CDR1 MNHEY and CDR2 SVGAGI. CDR3 residues: CASSYLKGRPSYEQYF. The CDR3 DNA is TGTGCCAGCAGTTACCTCAAGGGACGGCCATCCTACGAGCAGTACTTC.

The rearrangement joins TRBV5-1 to TRBJ2-7; D might be TRBD2 (5 bases). Trimming stripped 3 bases from V and 3 bases from J, with 13 bases between. Germline loops: CDR1 SGHRS, CDR2 YFSETQ. The CDR3 runs 14 residues. The CDR3 spells CASSSSGRGYEQYF. CDR3 bases: TGCGCCAGCAGCTCTTCCGGACGGGGCTACGAGCAGTACTTC.

The chain joins TRBV5-6 to TRBJ1-2, with 8 bases that match TRBD1. The CDR3 length is 12 residues. V shed 4 bases and J 7 bases; nucleotides not matched to a gene: 3. Germline CDR1 and CDR2: SGHDT and YYEEEE. CDR3 nucleotides: TGTGCCAGCAGCCTCAGGGGGCGTGGCTACACCTTC. Protein sequence: CASSLRGRGYTF.

The chain links TRBV7-2 to TRBJ2-7; D tentatively fits TRBD1 or TRBD2 (5 bases each). The CDR3 length is 15 residues. The germline V and J ends were trimmed by 5 bases and 4 bases, with 18 bases remaining between them. Germline CDR1 SGHTA, CDR2 FQGNSA. CDR3 DNA: TGTGCCAGCAGCGCCCGGGACGGAGGTTGGTACGAGCAGTACTTC. It specifies CASSARDGGWYEQYF.

J is TRBJ2-7 and V is TRBV7-6; TRBD2 might be the D (6 bases). This CDR3 has 14 amino acids. V shed 8 bases and J shed 2 bases, with 16 bases lying between them. Per the germline V gene, CDR1 is SGHVS and CDR2 is FNYEAQ. This chain's CDR3 is CASSPGGSAYEQYF. CDR3 nucleotides: TGTGCCAGCTCCCCTGGGGGGTCCGCCTACGAGCAGTACTTC.

The V and J genes are TRBV5-6 and TRBJ2-3; D is undetermined. Trimming pared 5 bases from V and 2 bases from J, leaving 3 bases between. From germline, CDR1 is SGHDT and CDR2 YYEEEE. The CDR3 loop spans 11 amino acids. CDR3 loop: CASSTTDTQYF. For the CDR3, the DNA is TGTGCCAGCAGTACCACAGATACGCAGTATTTT.

J is TRBJ2-5 and V is TRBV2; TRBD1 agrees at 8 bases. The germline gives CDR1 SNHLY, CDR2 FYNNEI. CDR3 length: 12 amino acids. V was pared by 8 bases and J by 4 bases, with 3 bases of the junction left unmatched. The CDR3 is CASGQGRETQYF. CDR3 nucleotide sequence: TGTGCCAGCGGACAGGGTAGAGAGACCCAGTACTTC.

The chain has TRBV14 and TRBJ1-3; TRBD1 aligns across 7 bases. Trimming removed 4 bases from V and 5 bases from J; junction bases left unmatched: 5. CDR3 length: 14 residues. Germline lookup yields CDR1 SGHDN and CDR2 FVKESK. This CDR3 is CASSLDRERNTIYF. The CDR3 DNA follows: TGTGCCAGCAGCCTCGACAGGGAGAGAAACACCATATATTTT.

This chain links TRBV6-5 with TRBJ1-5; 8 nucleotides line up with TRBD1. Per the germline V gene, CDR1 is MNHEY and CDR2 is SVGAGI. The CDR3 spans 14 residues. V lost 6 bases, J lost 6 bases, and 7 bases stayed unmatched. Here the CDR3 DNA reads TGTGCCAGCAGGAACAGGGGGGTTAGTCAGCCCCAGCATTTT. Protein product: CASRNRGVSQPQHF.